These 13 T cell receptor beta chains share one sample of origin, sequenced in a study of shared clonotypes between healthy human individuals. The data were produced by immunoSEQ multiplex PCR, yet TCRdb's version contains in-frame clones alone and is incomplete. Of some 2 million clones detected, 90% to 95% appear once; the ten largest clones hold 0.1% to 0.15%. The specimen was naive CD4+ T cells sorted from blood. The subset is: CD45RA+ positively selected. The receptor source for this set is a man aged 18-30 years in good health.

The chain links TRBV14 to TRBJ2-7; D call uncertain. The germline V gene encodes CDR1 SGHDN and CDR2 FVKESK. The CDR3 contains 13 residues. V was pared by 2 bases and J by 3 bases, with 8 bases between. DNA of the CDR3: TGTGCCAGCAGCCAACTACTAAACTACGAGCAGTACTTC. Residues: CASSQLLNYEQYF.

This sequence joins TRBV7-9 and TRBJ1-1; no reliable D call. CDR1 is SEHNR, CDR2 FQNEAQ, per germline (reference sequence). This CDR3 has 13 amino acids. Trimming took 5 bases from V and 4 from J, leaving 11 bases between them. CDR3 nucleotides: TGTGCCAGCAGCGAGACGACCCTCACTGAAGCTTTCTTT. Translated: CASSETTLTEAFF.

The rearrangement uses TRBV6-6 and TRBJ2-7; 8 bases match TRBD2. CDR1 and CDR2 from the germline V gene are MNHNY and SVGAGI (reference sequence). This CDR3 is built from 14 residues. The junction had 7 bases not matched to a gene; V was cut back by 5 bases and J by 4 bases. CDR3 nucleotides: TGTGCCAGCAGTCCGGGGGGGGTGTTATACGAGCAGTACTTC. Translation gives CASSPGGVLYEQYF.

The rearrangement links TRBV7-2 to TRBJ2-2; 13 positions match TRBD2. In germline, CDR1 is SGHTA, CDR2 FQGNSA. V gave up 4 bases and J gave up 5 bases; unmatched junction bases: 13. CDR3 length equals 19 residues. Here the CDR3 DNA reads TGTGCCAGCAGCTCTAGCGTTCTACTAGCGGGAGGGGCGACCGGGGAGCTGTTTTTT. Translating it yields CASSSSVLLAGGATGELFF.

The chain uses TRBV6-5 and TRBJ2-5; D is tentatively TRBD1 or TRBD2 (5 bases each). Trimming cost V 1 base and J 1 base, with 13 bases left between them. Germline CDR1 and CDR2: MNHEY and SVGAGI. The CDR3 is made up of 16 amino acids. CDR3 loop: CASSYLKGTIQETQYF. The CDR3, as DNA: TGTGCCAGCAGTTACTTGAAGGGGACGATCCAAGAGACCCAGTACTTC.

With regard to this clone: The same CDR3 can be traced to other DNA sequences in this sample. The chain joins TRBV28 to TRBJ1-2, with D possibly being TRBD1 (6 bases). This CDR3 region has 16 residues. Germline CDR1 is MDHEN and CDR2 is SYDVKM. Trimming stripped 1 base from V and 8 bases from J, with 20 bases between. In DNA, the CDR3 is TGTGCCAGCAGTTTATATACCCCAACAGGGAATGGGGGCTACACCTTC. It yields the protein CASSLYTPTGNGGYTF.

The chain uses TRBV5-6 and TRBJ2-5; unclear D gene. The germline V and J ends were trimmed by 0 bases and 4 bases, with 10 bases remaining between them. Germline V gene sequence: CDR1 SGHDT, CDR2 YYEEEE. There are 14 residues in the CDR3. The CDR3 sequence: CASSLVGRLETQYF. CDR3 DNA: TGTGCCAGCAGCTTGGTTGGTAGGCTAGAGACCCAGTACTTC.

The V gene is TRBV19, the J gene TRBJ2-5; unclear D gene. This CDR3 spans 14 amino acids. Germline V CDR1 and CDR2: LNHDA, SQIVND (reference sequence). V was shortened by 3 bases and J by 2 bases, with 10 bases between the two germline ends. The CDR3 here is CASSIGMQQETQYF. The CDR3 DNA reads TGTGCCAGTAGTATCGGTATGCAGCAAGAGACCCAGTACTTC.

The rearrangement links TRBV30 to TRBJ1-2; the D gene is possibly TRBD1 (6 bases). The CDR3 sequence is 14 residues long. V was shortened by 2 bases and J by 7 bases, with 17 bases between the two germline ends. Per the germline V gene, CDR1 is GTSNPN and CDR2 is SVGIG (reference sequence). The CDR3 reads CAWSKGEGKGGYTF. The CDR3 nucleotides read TGTGCCTGGAGTAAGGGGGAAGGGAAGGGTGGCTACACCTTC.

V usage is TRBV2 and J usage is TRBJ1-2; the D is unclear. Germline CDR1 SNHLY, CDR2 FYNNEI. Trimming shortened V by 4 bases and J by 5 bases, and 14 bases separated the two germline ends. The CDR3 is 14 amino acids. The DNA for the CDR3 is TGTGCCAGCAGTGTCCGGGCTTCAAAGTATGGCTACACCTTC. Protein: CASSVRASKYGYTF.

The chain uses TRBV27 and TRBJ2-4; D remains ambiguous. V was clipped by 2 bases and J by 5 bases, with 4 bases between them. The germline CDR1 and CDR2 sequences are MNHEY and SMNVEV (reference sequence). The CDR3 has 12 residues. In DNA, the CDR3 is TGTGCCAGCAGTTTAAAAGAAAACATTCAGTACTTC. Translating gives CASSLKENIQYF.

The DNA for the CDR3 is TGTGCCAGCAGTGCAGACGGGCAGAACACTGAAGCTTTCTTT. Protein product: CASSADGQNTEAFF. This sequence joins TRBV2 and TRBJ1-1; no reliable D call. Germline CDR1 SNHLY, CDR2 FYNNEI. The CDR3 loop spans 14 amino acids. V gave up 4 bases and J gave up 1 base, with 10 bases separating them.

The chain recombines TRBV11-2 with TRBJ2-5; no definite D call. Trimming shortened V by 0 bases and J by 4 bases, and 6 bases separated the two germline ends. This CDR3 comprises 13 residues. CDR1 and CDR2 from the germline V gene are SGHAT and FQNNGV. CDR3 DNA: TGTGCCAGCAGCTTAGATATGGCAGAGACCCAGTACTTC. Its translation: CASSLDMAETQYF.